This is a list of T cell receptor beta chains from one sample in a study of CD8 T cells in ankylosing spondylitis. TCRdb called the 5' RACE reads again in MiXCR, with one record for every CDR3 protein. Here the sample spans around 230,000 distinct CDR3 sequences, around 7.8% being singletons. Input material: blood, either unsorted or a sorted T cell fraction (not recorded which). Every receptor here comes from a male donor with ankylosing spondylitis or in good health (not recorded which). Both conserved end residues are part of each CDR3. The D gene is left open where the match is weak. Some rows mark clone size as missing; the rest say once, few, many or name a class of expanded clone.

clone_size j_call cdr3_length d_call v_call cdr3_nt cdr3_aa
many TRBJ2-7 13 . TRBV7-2 TGTGCCAGCAGACTAGGGGAGGCGTCTGAGCAGTACTTC CASRLGEASEQYF
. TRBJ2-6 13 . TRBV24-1 TGTGCCACCAGTGCCCCTGGGGCCAACGTCCTGACTTTC CATSAPGANVLTF
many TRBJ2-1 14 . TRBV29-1 TGCAGCGTTGATGGGCTAGCGAGGGGCAATGAGCAGTTCTTC CSVDGLARGNEQFF
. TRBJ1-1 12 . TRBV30 TGTGCCTGGAGTCCTCAACAGGGAAAAGCTTTCTTT CAWSPQQGKAFF
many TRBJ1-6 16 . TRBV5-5 TGTGCCAGCAGCCTTTCGGACCTTCCCTATAATTCACCCCTCCACTTT CASSLSDLPYNSPLHF
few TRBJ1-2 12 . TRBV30 TGTGCCTGGAGTAACAGAGCCTATGGCTACACCTTC CAWSNRAYGYTF
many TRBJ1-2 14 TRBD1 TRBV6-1 TGTGCCAGCAGACCCGACAGGGGGAACTATGGCTACACCTTC CASRPDRGNYGYTF
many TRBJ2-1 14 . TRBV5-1 TGCGCCAGCAGCTCCCATTTCAGCTACAATGAGCAGTTCTTC CASSSHFSYNEQFF
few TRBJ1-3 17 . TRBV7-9 TGTGCCAGCAGCCATTTCTCGCGGTCGGTTGCCGGAAACACCATATATTTT CASSHFSRSVAGNTIYF
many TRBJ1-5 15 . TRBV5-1 TGCGCCAGCAGCTCGGACGGTGCGATCAATCAGCCCCAGCATTTT CASSSDGAINQPQHF
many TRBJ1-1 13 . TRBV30 TGTGCCTGGAGTGCCACAACGAACACTGAAGCTTTCTTT CAWSATTNTEAFF
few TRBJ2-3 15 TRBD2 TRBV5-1 TGCGCCAGCAGCAGAAGCGGGATCGTCACAGATACGCAGTATTTT CASSRSGIVTDTQYF
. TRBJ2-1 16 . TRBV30 TGTGCCTGGAGTGTGCCGAGGACACTAGGGTTCGTTGAGCAGTTCTTC CAWSVPRTLGFVEQFF
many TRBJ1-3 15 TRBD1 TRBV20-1 TGCAGTGCCAGCGACAGGGTTGGGGCTGGAAACACCATATATTTT CSASDRVGAGNTIYF
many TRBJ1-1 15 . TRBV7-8 TGTGCCAGCAGCTTAGCGGGTCAGAGCAACACTGAAGCTTTCTTT CASSLAGQSNTEAFF
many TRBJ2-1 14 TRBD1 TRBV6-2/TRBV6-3 TGTGCCAGCAGCACCCACAGGGGGCGTAATGAGCAGTTCTTC CASSTHRGRNEQFF
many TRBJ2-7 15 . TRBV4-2 TGTGCCAGCAGCCAAGAAGACAGGACCACCTACGAGCAGTACTTC CASSQEDRTTYEQYF
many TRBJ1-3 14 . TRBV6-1 TGTGCCAGCAGGCCCAGCTACTCTGGAAACACCATATATTTT CASRPSYSGNTIYF
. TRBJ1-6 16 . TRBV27 TGTGCCAGCAGTTTATCCTTCGCCCGGAACGGTTCACCCCTCCACTTT CASSLSFARNGSPLHF
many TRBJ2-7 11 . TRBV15 TGTGCCACCAGGGATAGATACGAGCAGTACTTC CATRDRYEQYF
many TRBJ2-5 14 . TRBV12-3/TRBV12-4 TGTGCCAGCAGCTACGGACATATCCAAGAGACCCAGTACTTC CASSYGHIQETQYF
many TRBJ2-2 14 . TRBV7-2 TGTGCCAGCAGCTTAGAGCGTTGGCCCGGGGAGCTGTTTTTT CASSLERWPGELFF
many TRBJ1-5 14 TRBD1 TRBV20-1 TGCAGTGCTAGAGATGGGACAGCCAATCAGCCCCAGCATTTT CSARDGTANQPQHF
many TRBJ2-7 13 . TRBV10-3 TGTGCCATCAGGCCAGGGAACTCCTACGAGCAGTACTTC CAIRPGNSYEQYF
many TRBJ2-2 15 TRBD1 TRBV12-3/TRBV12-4 TGTGCCAGCAGGAGAGGACAGGAGAGAACCGGGGAGCTGTTTTTT CASRRGQERTGELFF
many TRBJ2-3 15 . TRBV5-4 TGTGCCAGCAGCTCACCCAGGGACCTTACAGATACGCAGTATTTT CASSSPRDLTDTQYF
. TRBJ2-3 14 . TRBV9 TGTGCCAGCAGCCAGGACCTAATCACAGATACGCAGTATTTT CASSQDLITDTQYF
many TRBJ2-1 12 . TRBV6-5 TGTGCCAGCAGTTCCGGTTGGGGGGGCCAGTTCTTC CASSSGWGGQFF
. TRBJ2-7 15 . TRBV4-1 TGCGCCAGCAGCCACATAGGGGGGGGGGTCTACGAGCAGTACTTC CASSHIGGGVYEQYF
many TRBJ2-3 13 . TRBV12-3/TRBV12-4 TGTGCCAGCAGCTCTACAAACGGCGATACGCAGTATTTT CASSSTNGDTQYF
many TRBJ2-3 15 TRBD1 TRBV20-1 TGCAGTGCTCCTCACCGACAGGGGCTCTCAGATACGCAGTATTTT CSAPHRQGLSDTQYF
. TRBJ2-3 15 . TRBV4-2 TGTGCCAGCAGCCAAGATCCAGGAGCCCCTGATACGCAGTATTTT CASSQDPGAPDTQYF
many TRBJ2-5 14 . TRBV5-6 TGTGCCAGCAGCTTGGAGGGACGCGAAGAGACCCAGTACTTC CASSLEGREETQYF
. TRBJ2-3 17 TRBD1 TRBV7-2 TGTGCCAGCAGCTTATCGGGGGACAGGGGGCTTCCAGATACGCAGTATTTT CASSLSGDRGLPDTQYF
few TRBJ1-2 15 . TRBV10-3 TGTGCCATCAGTGTGGGGCGGCCTCCGGACTATGGCTACACCTTC CAISVGRPPDYGYTF
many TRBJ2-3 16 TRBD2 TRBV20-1 TGCAGTGCTTGGCGGAGCGGGGGCCTACTCACAGATACGCAGTATTTT CSAWRSGGLLTDTQYF
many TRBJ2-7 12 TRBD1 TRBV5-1 TGCGCCAGCAGCGACGGACAGGAGTCGGTATGGTTC CASSDGQESVWF
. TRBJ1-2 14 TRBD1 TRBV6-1 TGTGCCAGCGGGAAGGACAGGGGAATTTATGGCTACACCTTC CASGKDRGIYGYTF
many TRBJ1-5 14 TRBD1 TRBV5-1 TGCGCCAGCAGCCCGGGACAGACAAATCAGCCCCAGCATTTT CASSPGQTNQPQHF
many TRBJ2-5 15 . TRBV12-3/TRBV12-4 TGTGCCAGCAGTTTAAGCCTGGGGGTCCAAGAGACCCAGTACTTC CASSLSLGVQETQYF
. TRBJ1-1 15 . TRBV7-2 TGTGCCAGCAGCTCATTCAACAGAGGGAGCACTGAAGCTTTCTTT CASSSFNRGSTEAFF
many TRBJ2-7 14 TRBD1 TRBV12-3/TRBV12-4 TGTGCCAGCAGTCCCAGGACAGGAACTTACGAGCAGTACTTC CASSPRTGTYEQYF
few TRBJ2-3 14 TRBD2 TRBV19 TGTGCCAGTAAGTTGACTAGCGTAGGAGATACGCAGTATTTT CASKLTSVGDTQYF
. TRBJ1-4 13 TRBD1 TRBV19 TGTGCCAGCCATGGACAGGGGAATGAAAAACTGTTTTTT CASHGQGNEKLFF
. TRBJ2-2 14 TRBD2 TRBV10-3 TGTGCCATCAGTGACCTAGCGGGGACCGGGGAGCTGTTTTTT CAISDLAGTGELFF
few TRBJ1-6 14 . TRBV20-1 TGCAGTGCTAGGTGGCTCCAGGAGGGATCACCCCTCCACTTT CSARWLQEGSPLHF
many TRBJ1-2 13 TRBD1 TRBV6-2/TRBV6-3 TGTGCCAGCAGTGTACGGGACAGTGGAGGCTACACCTTC CASSVRDSGGYTF
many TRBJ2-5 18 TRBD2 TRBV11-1 TGTGCCAGCAGCGCAGGAAGTTTTAGCGGGGGTTCCCAAGAGACCCAGTACTTC CASSAGSFSGGSQETQYF
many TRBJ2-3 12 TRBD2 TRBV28 TGTGCCAGCTGGGGAGGGGTGGATACGCAGTATTTT CASWGGVDTQYF
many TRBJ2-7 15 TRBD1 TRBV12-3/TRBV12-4 TGTGCCAGCAGTTCGGTCCCGGGACAGGGGGGCGAGCAGTACTTC CASSSVPGQGGEQYF
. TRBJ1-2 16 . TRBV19 TGTGCCAGTAGTATAGACTTGCCGGCGGCAGGCGGAGGCTACACCTTC CASSIDLPAAGGGYTF
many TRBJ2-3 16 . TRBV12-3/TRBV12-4 TGTGCCAGCAGTCCCACATCGACCCTCTTCACAGATACGCAGTATTTT CASSPTSTLFTDTQYF
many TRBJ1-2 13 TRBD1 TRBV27 TGTGCCAGCAGCCGGGACAGGAACTATGGCTACACCTTC CASSRDRNYGYTF
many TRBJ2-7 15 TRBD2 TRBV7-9 TGTGCCAGCAGCTCCGAAGGACTAGTTGCCGGCGAGCAGTACTTC CASSSEGLVAGEQYF
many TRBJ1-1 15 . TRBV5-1 TGCGCCAGCAGCTGGGACCCTAGGGGGGCAGGGACAGCTTTCTTT CASSWDPRGAGTAFF
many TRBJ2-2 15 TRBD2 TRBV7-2 TGTGCCAGCAGCTCTGGACTAGCAAACACCGGGGAGCTGTTTTTT CASSSGLANTGELFF
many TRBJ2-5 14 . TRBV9 TGTGCCAGCAGCGTAGCGCTAGTGGGAGAGACCCAGTACTTC CASSVALVGETQYF
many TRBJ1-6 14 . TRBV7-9 TGTGCCAGCAGCTTACTAAGTACGGGATCACCCCTCCACTTT CASSLLSTGSPLHF
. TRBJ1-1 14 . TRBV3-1 TGTGCCAGCAGCCAAGTTGGGGGGAACACTGAAGCTTTCTTT CASSQVGGNTEAFF
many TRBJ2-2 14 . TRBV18 TGTGCCAGCTCACCACGGGATGCCACCGGGGAGCTGTTTTTT CASSPRDATGELFF